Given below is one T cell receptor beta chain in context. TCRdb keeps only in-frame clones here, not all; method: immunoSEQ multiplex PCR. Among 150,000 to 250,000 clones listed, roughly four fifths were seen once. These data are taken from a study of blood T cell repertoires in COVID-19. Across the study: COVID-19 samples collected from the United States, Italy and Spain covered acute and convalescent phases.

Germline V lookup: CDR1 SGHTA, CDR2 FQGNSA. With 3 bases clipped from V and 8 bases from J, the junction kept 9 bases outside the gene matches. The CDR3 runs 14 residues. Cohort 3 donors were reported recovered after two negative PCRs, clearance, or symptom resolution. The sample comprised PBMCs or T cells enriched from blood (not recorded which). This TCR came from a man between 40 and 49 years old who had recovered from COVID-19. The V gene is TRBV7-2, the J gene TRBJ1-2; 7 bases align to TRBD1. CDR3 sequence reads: CASSLVRGQDGYTF. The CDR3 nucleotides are TGTGCCAGCAGCTTGGTAAGGGGGCAAGACGGCTACACCTTC.